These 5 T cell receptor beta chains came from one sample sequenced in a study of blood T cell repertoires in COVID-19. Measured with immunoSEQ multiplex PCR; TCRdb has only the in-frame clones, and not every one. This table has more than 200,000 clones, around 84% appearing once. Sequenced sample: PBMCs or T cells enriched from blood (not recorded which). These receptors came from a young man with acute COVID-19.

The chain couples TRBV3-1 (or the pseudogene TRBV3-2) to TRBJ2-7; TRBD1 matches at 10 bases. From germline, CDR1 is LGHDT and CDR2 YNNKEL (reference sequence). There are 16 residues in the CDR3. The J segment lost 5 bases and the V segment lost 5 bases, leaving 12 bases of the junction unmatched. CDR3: CASSGDRGAGDHEQYF. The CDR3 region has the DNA TGTGCCAGCAGCGGGGACAGGGGCGCCGGGGACCACGAGCAGTACTTC.

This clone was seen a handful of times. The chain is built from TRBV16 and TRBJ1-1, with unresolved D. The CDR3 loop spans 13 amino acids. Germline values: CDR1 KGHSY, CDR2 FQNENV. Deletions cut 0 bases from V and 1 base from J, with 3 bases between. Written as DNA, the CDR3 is TGTGCCAGCAGCCAATCGGCGAACACTGAAGCTTTCTTT. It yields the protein CASSQSANTEAFF.

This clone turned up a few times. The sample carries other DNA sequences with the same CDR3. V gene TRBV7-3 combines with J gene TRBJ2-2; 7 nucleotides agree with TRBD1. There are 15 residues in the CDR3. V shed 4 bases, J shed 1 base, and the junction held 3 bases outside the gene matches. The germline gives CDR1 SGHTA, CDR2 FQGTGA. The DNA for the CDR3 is TGTGCCAGCAGCTCGGGGACAGTGAACACCGGGGAGCTGTTTTTT. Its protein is CASSSGTVNTGELFF.

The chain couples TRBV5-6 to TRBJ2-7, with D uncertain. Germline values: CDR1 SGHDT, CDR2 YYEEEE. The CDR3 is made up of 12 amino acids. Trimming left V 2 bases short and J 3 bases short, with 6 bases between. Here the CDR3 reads CASSFNFYEQYF. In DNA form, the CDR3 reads TGTGCCAGCAGCTTTAATTTCTACGAGCAGTACTTC.

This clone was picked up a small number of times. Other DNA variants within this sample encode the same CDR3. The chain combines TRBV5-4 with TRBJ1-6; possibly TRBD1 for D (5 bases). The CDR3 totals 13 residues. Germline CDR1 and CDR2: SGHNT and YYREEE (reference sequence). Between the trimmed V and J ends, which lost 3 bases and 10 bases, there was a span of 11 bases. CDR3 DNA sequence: TGTGCCAGCAGCTCCGGGACTGGATCACCCCTCCACTTT. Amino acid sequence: CASSSGTGSPLHF. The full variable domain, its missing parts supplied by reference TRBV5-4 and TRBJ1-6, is ETGVTQSPTHLIKTRGQQVTLRCSSQSGHNTVSWYQQALGQGPQFIFQYYREEENGRGNFPPRFSGLQFPNYSSELNVNALELDDSALYLCASSSGTGSPLHFGNGTRLTVT.